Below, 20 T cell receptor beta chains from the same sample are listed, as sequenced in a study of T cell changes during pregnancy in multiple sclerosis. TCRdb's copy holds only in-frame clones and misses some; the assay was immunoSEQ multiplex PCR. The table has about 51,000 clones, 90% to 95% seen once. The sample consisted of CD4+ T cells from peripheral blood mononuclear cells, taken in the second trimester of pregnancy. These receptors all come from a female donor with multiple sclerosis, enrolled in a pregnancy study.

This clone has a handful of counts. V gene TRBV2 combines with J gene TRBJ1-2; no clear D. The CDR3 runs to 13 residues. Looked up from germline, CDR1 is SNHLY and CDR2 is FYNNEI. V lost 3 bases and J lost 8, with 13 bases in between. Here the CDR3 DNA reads TGTGCCAGCAGTGAGGGAGTGGCTGTAGGCTACACCTTC. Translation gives CASSEGVAVGYTF.

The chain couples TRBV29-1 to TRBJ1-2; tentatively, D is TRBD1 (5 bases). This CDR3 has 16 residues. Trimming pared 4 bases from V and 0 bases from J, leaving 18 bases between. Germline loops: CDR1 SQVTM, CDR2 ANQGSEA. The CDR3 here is CSVAPPGSGANYGYTF. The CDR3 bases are TGCAGCGTTGCGCCCCCAGGGTCTGGGGCTAACTATGGCTACACCTTC.

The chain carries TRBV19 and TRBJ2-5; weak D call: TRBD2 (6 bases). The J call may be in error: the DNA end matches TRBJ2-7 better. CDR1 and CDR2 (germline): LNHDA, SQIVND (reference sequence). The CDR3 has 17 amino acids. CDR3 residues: CASTPRGFPPSSYEQYF. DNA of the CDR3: TGTGCCAGTACTCCCCGGGGGTTTCCCCCTAGCTCCTACGAGCAGTACTTC.

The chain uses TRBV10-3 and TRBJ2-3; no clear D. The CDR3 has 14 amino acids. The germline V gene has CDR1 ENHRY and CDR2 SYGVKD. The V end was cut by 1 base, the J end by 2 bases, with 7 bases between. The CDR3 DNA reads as TGTGCCATCAGTGAGTTTACAGTCACAGATACGCAGTATTTT. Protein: CAISEFTVTDTQYF.

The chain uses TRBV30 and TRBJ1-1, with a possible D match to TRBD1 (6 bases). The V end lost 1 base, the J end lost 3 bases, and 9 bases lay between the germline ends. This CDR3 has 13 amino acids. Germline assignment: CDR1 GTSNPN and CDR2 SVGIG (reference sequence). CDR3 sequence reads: CAWSGGGHTEAFF. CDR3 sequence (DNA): TGTGCCTGGAGTGGGGGGGGCCACACTGAAGCTTTCTTT.

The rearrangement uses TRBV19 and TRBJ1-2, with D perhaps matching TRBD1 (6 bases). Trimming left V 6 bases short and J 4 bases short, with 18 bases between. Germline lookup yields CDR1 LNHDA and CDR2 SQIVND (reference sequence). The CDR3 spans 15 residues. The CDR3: CASRAEDRTPYGYTF. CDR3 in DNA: TGTGCCAGTAGAGCGGAGGACAGAACTCCCTATGGCTACACCTTC.

The CDR3 sequence: CASTGDRAKTQYF. CDR3 sequence (DNA): TGTGCCAGCACGGGGGACAGGGCGAAGACCCAGTACTTC. V usage is TRBV2 and J usage is TRBJ2-5; TRBD1 matches 9 bases. The CDR3 consists of 13 residues. Germline V CDR1 and CDR2: SNHLY, FYNNEI. V shed 7 bases, J shed 6 bases, and the junction held 6 bases outside the gene matches. The full variable domain, with the rest looked up from reference TRBV2 and TRBJ2-5, is EPEVTQTPSHQVTQMGQEVILRCVPISNHLYFYWYRQILGQKVEFLVSFYNNEISEKSEIFDDQFSVERPDGSNFTLKIRSTKLEDSAMYFCASTGDRAKTQYFGPGTRLLVL.

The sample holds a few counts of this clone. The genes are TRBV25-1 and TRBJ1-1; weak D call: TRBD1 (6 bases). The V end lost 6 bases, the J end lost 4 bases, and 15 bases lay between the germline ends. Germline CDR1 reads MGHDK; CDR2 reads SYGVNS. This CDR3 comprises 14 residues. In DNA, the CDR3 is TGTGCCAGCAGACCACAGGGCTGGGGCACTGAAGCTTTCTTT. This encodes CASRPQGWGTEAFF.

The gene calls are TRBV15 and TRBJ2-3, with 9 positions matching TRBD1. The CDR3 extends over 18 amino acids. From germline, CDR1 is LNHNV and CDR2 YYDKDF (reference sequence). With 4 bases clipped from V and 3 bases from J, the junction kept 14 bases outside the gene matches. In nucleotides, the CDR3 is TGTGCCACCAGCAACTTTATCGGACAGGGGACCTTTACAGATACGCAGTATTTT. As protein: CATSNFIGQGTFTDTQYF.

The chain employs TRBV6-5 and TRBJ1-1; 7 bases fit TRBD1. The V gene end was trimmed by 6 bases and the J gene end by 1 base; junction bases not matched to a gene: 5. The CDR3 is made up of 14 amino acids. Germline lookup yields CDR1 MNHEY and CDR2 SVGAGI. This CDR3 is CASSYTGENTEAFF. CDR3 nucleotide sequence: TGTGCCAGCAGCTACACAGGGGAGAACACTGAAGCTTTCTTT.

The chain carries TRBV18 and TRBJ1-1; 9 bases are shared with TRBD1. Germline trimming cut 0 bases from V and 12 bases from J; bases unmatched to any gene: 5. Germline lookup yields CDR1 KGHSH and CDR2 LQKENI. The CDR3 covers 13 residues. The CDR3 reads CASSPPLDRGTFF. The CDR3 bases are TGTGCCAGCTCACCACCACTTGACAGGGGGACTTTCTTT.

The CDR3 DNA is TGTGCCATCAGGGCGGGGACGGGTGAAAAACTGTTTTTT. Residues: CAIRAGTGEKLFF. The chain is built from TRBV10-3 and TRBJ1-4; possibly TRBD1 for D (5 bases). The V end lost 6 bases, the J end lost 7 bases, and 12 bases lay between the germline ends. The CDR3 is made up of 13 amino acids. The V gene's germline CDR1 is ENHRY and CDR2 SYGVKD.

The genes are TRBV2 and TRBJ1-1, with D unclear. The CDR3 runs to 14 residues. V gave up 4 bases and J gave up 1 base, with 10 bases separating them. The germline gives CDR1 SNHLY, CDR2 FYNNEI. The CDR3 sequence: CASSGERRNTEAFF. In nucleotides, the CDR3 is TGTGCCAGCAGTGGAGAAAGAAGGAACACTGAAGCTTTCTTT.

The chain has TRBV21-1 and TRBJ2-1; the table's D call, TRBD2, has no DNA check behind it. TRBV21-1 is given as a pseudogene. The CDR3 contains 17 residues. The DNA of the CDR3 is TGTGCCAGCAGCAAAGCGCTCGAGGTCGATCCCTACAATGAGCAGTTCTTC. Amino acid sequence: CASSKALEVDPYNEQFF.

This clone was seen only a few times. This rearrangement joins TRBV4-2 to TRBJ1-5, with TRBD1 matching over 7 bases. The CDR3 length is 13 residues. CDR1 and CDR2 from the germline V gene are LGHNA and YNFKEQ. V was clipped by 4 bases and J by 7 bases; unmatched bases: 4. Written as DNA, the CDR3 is TGTGCCAGCAGCCCCAGGGGGAACCAGCCCCAGCATTTT. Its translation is CASSPRGNQPQHF.

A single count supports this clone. The CDR3 region has the DNA TGTGCCAGCAGCTCAGGGACTAGCGGGGACCCCAACACCGGGGAGCTGTTTTTT. Protein sequence: CASSSGTSGDPNTGELFF. The chain is built from TRBV5-4 and TRBJ2-2; 13 nucleotides match TRBD2. V shed 3 bases and J 2 bases; nucleotides not matched to a gene: 7. The germline V gene encodes CDR1 SGHNT and CDR2 YYREEE (reference sequence). The CDR3 is made up of 18 amino acids.

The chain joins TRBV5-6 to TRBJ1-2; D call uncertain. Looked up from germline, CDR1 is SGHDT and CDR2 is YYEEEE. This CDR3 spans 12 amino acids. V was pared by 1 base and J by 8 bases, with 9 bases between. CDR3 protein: CASSLSGRGYTF. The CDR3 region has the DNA TGTGCCAGCAGCTTGTCTGGCCGCGGCTACACCTTC.

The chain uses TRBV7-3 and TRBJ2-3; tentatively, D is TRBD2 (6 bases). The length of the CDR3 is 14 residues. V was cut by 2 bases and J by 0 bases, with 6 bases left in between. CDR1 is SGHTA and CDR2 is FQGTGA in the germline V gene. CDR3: CASSLGLSTDTQYF. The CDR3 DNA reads TGTGCCAGCAGCTTAGGACTAAGCACAGATACGCAGTATTTT.

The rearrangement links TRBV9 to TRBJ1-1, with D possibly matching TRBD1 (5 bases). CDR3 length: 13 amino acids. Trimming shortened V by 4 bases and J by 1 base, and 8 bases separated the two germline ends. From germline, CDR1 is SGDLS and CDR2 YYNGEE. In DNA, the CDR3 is TGTGCCAGCAGCCCGGGGGGGAACACTGAAGCTTTCTTT. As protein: CASSPGGNTEAFF. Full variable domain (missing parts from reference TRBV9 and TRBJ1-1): DSGVTQTPKHLITATGQRVTLRCSPRSGDLSVYWYQQSLDQGLQFLIQYYNGEERAKGNILERFSAQQFPDLHSELNLSSLELGDSALYFCASSPGGNTEAFFGQGTRLTVV.

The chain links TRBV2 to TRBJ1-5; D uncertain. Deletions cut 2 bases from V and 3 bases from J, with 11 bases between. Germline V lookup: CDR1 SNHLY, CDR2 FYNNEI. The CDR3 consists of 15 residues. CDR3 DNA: TGTGCCAGCAGTGAACATCCGAGGGCCAATCAGCCCCAGCATTTT. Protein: CASSEHPRANQPQHF.